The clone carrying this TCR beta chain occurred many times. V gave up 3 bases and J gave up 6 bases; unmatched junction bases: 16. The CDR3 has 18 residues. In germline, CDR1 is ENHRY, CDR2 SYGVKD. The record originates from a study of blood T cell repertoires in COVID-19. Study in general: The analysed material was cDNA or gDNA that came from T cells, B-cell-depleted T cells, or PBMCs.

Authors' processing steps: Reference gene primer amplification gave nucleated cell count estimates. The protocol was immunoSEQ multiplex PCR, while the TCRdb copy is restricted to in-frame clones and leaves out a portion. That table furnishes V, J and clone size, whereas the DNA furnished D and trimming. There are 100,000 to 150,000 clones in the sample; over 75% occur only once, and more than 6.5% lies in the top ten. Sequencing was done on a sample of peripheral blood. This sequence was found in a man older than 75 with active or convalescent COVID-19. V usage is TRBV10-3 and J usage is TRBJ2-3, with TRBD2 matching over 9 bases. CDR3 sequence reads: CAISDPERLGTSWDTQYF. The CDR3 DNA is TGTGCCATCAGTGACCCAGAGAGACTTGGGACTAGCTGGGATACGCAGTATTTT.